Reported below is one TCR beta chain. Its antigen remains unknown. Sample treatment: 15 to 20 received Ad26.COV2.S at low or high dose, single or two shots; 5 received placebo; per-sample allocation not given. Collection of the samples took place on day 63 after the first injection of vaccine or placebo. The V segment lost 4 bases and the J segment 0 bases; nucleotides outside the gene matches: 13. The germline CDR1 and CDR2 sequences are SGDLS and YYNGEE. CDR3 size: 18 residues. This record belongs to a study of Ad26.COV2.S vaccination and SARS-CoV-2 variants. Findings and limits, study-wide: Quantification of TCR breadth and depth may have yielded underestimates of total T cell responses. Compared with placebo recipients, vaccine recipients had higher spike-specific TCR breadth.

TCRdb keeps only in-frame clones here, not all; method: immunoSEQ multiplex PCR. The profile shows about 420,000 clones, approximately 88% of them singletons. This receptor was taken from a person between 18 and 60 years old who received the Ad26.COV2.S COVID-19 vaccine or a placebo. Specimen: peripheral blood, collected in a trial of Ad26.COV2.S vaccine versus placebo. The chain employs TRBV9 and TRBJ2-3; 8 nucleotides line up with TRBD2. DNA of the CDR3: TGTGCCAGCAGCATCCACCGAACTAGCGGTCCTAGCACAGATACGCAGTATTTT. Encoded protein: CASSIHRTSGPSTDTQYF.